One and the same sample provided the 8 T cell receptor beta chains below, sequenced in a study of glioma-infiltrating T cells. The iRepertoire nested amplicon-rescue multiplex PCR amplified TCR alpha and beta CDR3s from RNA. MiXCR, run by TCRdb on the multiplex PCR reads, gives a single entry per CDR3 protein. The sample includes more than 20,000 distinct CDR3 sequences, roughly 25% of them seen just once. The sequenced sample consisted of glioma tissue, nonneoplastic brain tissue, or PBMCs (not recorded which). Receptors were obtained from a human donor with low-grade glioma or glioblastoma, undergoing nonglioma brain surgery, or in good health (not recorded which).

Of note for this clonotype: An end of the junction does not agree with germline; a read error may underlie this. V and J are TRBV11-1 and TRBJ2-5; no clear D. This CDR3 region has 14 residues. From germline, CDR1 is SGHAT and CDR2 FQDESV (reference sequence). This chain's CDR3 is CASSLLGNQETRYF. The CDR3 DNA is TGTGCCAGCAGCCTCCTAGGTAACCAAGAGACCCGGTACTTC.

This clonotype has more than one count but fewer than ten. This sequence joins TRBV30 and TRBJ1-2; 7 bases align to TRBD1. CDR1 and CDR2 (germline): GTSNPN, SVGIG (reference sequence). This CDR3 has 15 residues. V was pared by 2 bases and J by 5 bases, with 11 bases of the junction left unmatched. The CDR3 loop is CAWSPRDSSVYGYTF. As DNA, the CDR3 is TGTGCCTGGAGTCCACGGGACAGCTCAGTGTATGGCTACACCTTC.

In the case of this clonotype: Given a much more abundant clone one base away, this may be a read error. This chain connects TRBV7-2 to TRBJ1-2; TRBD1 agrees at 8 bases. The CDR3 is 14 amino acids. Germline V CDR1 and CDR2: SGHTA, FQGNSA. The CDR3 is CAGSPRDRTNGYTF. Written as DNA, the CDR3 is TGTGCCGGCAGCCCCCGGGACAGGACCAATGGCTACACCTTC.

This clonotype turned up a few times. The J gene is TRBJ2-2, the V gene TRBV27; 8 nucleotides align to TRBD2. The CDR3 covers 16 residues. Germline V gives CDR1 MNHEY, CDR2 SMNVEV (reference sequence). Trimming took 6 bases from V and 6 from J; bases not matched to a gene: 12. CDR3 sequence (DNA): TGTGCCAGCAGCCCCGGGGACGGGGGGGCGTCCGGGGAGCTGTTTTTT. Amino acid sequence: CASSPGDGGASGELFF.

This clonotype has just a few counts. V gene TRBV19 combines with J gene TRBJ2-5; D gene ambiguous. CDR3 length: 15 amino acids. From germline, CDR1 is LNHDA and CDR2 SQIVND (reference sequence). V lost 5 bases to trimming and J lost 1 base, with 14 bases between them. CDR3 nucleotides: TGTGCCAGTAGTGGTACAGTCCAACGCCAAGAGACCCAGTACTTC. This gives the protein CASSGTVQRQETQYF.

Of note for this clonotype: Given a much more abundant clone one base away, this may be a read error. V is TRBV28 and J is TRBJ2-3, with 12 bases lining up with TRBD2. Germline V gives CDR1 MDHEN, CDR2 SYDVKM. Trimming took 5 bases from V and 8 from J; bases not matched to a gene: 11. The CDR3 sequence is 16 residues long. The CDR3 sequence: CASSPTTSGGSGTQYF. The CDR3 nucleotides read TGTGCCAGCAGTCCCACGACTAGCGGGGGATCAGGTACGCAGTATTTT.

This clonotype was detected a few times. V gene TRBV6-7 combines with J gene TRBJ2-5; 7 nucleotides align to TRBD2. TRBV6-7 carries the ORF label, with uncertain function. The V segment lost 0 bases and the J segment 4 bases; nucleotides outside the gene matches: 8. The CDR3 consists of 16 residues. CDR3 nucleotides: TGTGCCAGCAGTTACTCGACTGCCCAGCGGGGAGAGACCCAGTACTTC. Translating gives CASSYSTAQRGETQYF.

This clonotype was recorded at least ten times. The chain has TRBV4-1 and TRBJ1-2; D ambiguous. V gave up 0 bases and J gave up 10 bases, with 12 bases separating them. The germline CDR1 and CDR2 sequences are MGHRA and YSYEKL. There are 13 residues in the CDR3. The CDR3 nucleotides are TGCGCCAGCAGCCAAGATTCGCAGGTGGACTACACCTTC. Its protein product is CASSQDSQVDYTF.